This T cell receptor (beta chain) derives from a study of cytomegalovirus exposure and HLA in healthy donors. Study overall: It was reported in a later analysis that the same platform had been used for the roughly 110 validation repertoires as for the roughly 650 first-cohort repertoires.

Measured with immunoSEQ multiplex PCR; TCRdb has only the in-frame clones, and not every one. Here the sample spans over 250,000 clones, approximately 86% being singletons. This CDR3 comprises 13 residues. Germline CDR1 and CDR2: MNHEY and SMNVEV (reference sequence). Trimming took 8 bases from V and 5 from J, leaving 15 bases between them. This receptor was identified in a woman between 18 and 29 years old in good health and CMV-seronegative. The V and J genes are TRBV27 and TRBJ2-5; D is possibly TRBD2 (5 bases). Specimen: PBMCs. The CDR3, as DNA: TGTGCCAGCGGCCGGAGGAAGGAGGAGACCCAGTACTTC. It translates to CASGRRKEETQYF.